The 6 T cell receptor beta chains presented below share a single source sample, sequenced in a study of T cell changes during pregnancy in multiple sclerosis. The table came from immunoSEQ multiplex PCR; TCRdb's copy has only in-frame clones and leaves some out. This sample carries 58,000 or so clones, approximately 90% of them seen once, and the ten largest clones take about 2.3%. The material sequenced was peripheral blood, taken in the first trimester of pregnancy. The receptors stem from a female donor with multiple sclerosis, enrolled in a pregnancy study.

The rearrangement links TRBV28 to TRBJ2-4; the match to TRBD2 covers 8 bases. Germline assignment: CDR1 MDHEN and CDR2 SYDVKM. This CDR3 comprises 15 residues. V lost 5 bases and J lost 3; bases outside the gene matches: 6. Here the CDR3 reads CASSPREGRKNIQYF. Written as DNA, the CDR3 is TGTGCCAGCAGTCCCCGGGAGGGGCGCAAAAACATTCAGTACTTC.

The chain carries TRBV14 and TRBJ2-7; the D gene is possibly TRBD1 (6 bases). The germline V and J ends were trimmed by 4 bases and 5 bases, with 15 bases remaining between them. Germline lookup yields CDR1 SGHDN and CDR2 FVKESK. CDR3 length equals 14 residues. The CDR3, as DNA: TGTGCCAGCAGCCGACAGGTACGAGTAGACGAGCAGTACTTC. Its protein is CASSRQVRVDEQYF.

The CDR3 spells CASSPQLAGDEQFF. The DNA of the CDR3 is TGCGCCAGCAGCCCCCAACTAGCGGGGGATGAGCAGTTCTTC. J is TRBJ2-1 and V is TRBV4-3, with TRBD2 matching over 11 bases. V shed 4 bases and J 8 bases; nucleotides not matched to a gene: 4. Germline V gene lookup returns CDR1 LGHNA and CDR2 YSLEER. The CDR3 has 14 residues.

The V and J genes are TRBV19 and TRBJ2-2, with 9 bases that match TRBD1. The germline V gene has CDR1 LNHDA and CDR2 SQIVND (reference sequence). V shed 5 bases, J shed 3 bases, and the junction held 10 bases outside the gene matches. The CDR3 contains 17 residues. CDR3 sequence (DNA): TGTGCCAGTAGTGCAACCGGGACAGGGATTTACACCGGGGAGCTGTTTTTT. Its translation: CASSATGTGIYTGELFF. The full variable domain, its missing parts supplied by reference TRBV19 and TRBJ2-2, is DGGITQSPKYLFRKEGQNVTLSCEQNLNHDAMYWYRQDPGQGLRLIYYSQIVNDFQKGDIAEGYSVSREKKESFPLTVTSAQKNPTAFYLCASSATGTGIYTGELFFGEGSRLTVL.

This rearrangement joins TRBV6-5 to TRBJ2-1, with no clear D. The germline gives CDR1 MNHEY, CDR2 SVGAGI. Trimming removed 0 bases from V and 7 bases from J, with 7 bases in between. CDR3 length equals 13 residues. The CDR3 DNA is TGTGCCAGCAGTTACTCCCCCGCGAATGAGCAGTTCTTC. The encoded protein is CASSYSPANEQFF.

J is TRBJ1-3 and V is TRBV7-3; D may be TRBD1 (5 bases). The V gene lost 4 bases and the J gene lost 8 bases, with 12 bases spanning the gap. Germline CDR1 reads SGHTA; CDR2 reads FQGTGA. The CDR3 loop spans 13 amino acids. CDR3 nucleotides: TGTGCCAGCAGCTCGCGGGGCGGAGACACCATATATTTT. It translates to CASSSRGGDTIYF.